This T cell receptor beta chain appears in the sequencing data of a study of CD8+ T cells in alopecia areata. Turning to the study itself: For the treated group, dosing was oral tofacitinib at 5 to 10 mg twice daily.

Sample treatment: oral pan-JAK inhibitor, 5-10 mg twice daily. Both peripheral blood and punch biopsies of lesional scalp skin were obtained from patients who had alopecia areata. Reverse transcription of extracted RNA yielded cDNA, which provided the sequencing template. TCRdb keeps only in-frame clones here, not all; method: immunoSEQ multiplex PCR. The table records about 150,000 clones, 45% to 60% of them present only once. The sequence derives from a human donor with alopecia areata. The sample consisted of CD8+ T cells sorted from blood, taken at week 4, from a patient treated with tofacitinib.

Here the CDR3 DNA reads TGTGCCAGCAGCCACAGGGAGCTCGAGCAGTTCTTC. It encodes CASSHRELEQFF. The chain employs TRBV6-6 and TRBJ2-1, with TRBD1 as a possible D gene (6 bases). The CDR3 spans 12 residues. The V end lost 6 bases, the J end lost 10 bases, and 13 bases lay between the germline ends. Germline CDR1 and CDR2: MNHNY and SVGAGI (reference sequence).